This record concerns one TCR beta chain sequence. These data originate in a study of human CD8 memory T cell subsets. CCR7+ PD-1+ TIGIT+ early memory CD8+ cells with dysfunctional traits were TPEX. Duplicate vials holding under 190,000 sorted CD8+ T cells per subset yielded the RNA. The CDR3 spans 14 residues. The germline V gene has CDR1 MDHEN and CDR2 SYDVKM. Researchers made TCR beta libraries via UMI-labeled 5' RACE. One entry per CDR3 protein, without DNA, is what TCRdb gives after re-calling the 5' RACE reads. The listing contains roughly 8,900 distinct CDR3 sequences. The chain combines TRBV28 with TRBJ2-7. The source material was CD8+ T cells from PBMCs. The origin of this receptor is a human donor in good health. This CDR3 is CASTGKGLLDEQYF.